This T cell receptor beta chain was sequenced during a study of blood T cell repertoires in COVID-19. Study summary: PBMCs, B-cell-depleted T cells, or T cells were the source of the cDNA or gDNA that made up the material.

The germline CDR1 and CDR2 sequences are LGHDT and YNNKEL (reference sequence). The CDR3 has 15 residues. Unmatched junction bases numbered 11, after V lost 8 bases and J lost 8 bases. TCRdb keeps only in-frame clones here, not all; method: immunoSEQ multiplex PCR. The top ten hold roughly 7.1% of the sample, which has over 150,000 clones, roughly four fifths seen once. The V gene is TRBV3-1 (or the pseudogene TRBV3-2), the J gene TRBJ2-5; 13 nucleotides match TRBD2. Input material: peripheral blood. The TCR comes from a human donor in a cohort sampled during active COVID-19. This chain's CDR3 is CASGRLAGGVDTQYF. CDR3 DNA sequence: TGTGCCAGCGGAAGACTAGCGGGGGGCGTAGACACCCAGTACTTC.